Following are 15 T cell receptor beta chains from one sample sequenced in a study of blood T cell repertoires in COVID-19. Data came from immunoSEQ multiplex PCR; TCRdb stores just in-frame clones and leaves some out. The data show about 200,000 clones, with about 90% seen just once and 1.5% to 2% held by the top ten. The sequencing input was peripheral blood. Every receptor here comes from a man between 35 and 55 years old with active or convalescent COVID-19.

The V and J genes are TRBV25-1 and TRBJ1-1, with D tentatively TRBD1 (5 bases). The germline CDR1 and CDR2 sequences are MGHDK and SYGVNS. The CDR3 has 17 amino acids. Trimming took 1 base from V and 2 from J, leaving 17 bases between them. The CDR3 here is CASSESISNRINTEAFF. Written as DNA, the CDR3 is TGTGCCAGCAGTGAATCAATAAGCAACAGGATAAACACTGAAGCTTTCTTT.

V usage is TRBV7-2 and J usage is TRBJ2-1, with D perhaps matching TRBD1 (5 bases). This CDR3 is 14 amino acids long. V was cut by 3 bases and J by 12 bases, with 18 bases left in between. CDR1 and CDR2 from the germline V gene are SGHTA and FQGNSA. CDR3 DNA: TGTGCCAGCAGCTTGGGGCAGGGCTCTTGGTGGCAGTTCTTC. Residues: CASSLGQGSWWQFF.

This chain joins TRBV28 and TRBJ2-4; 8 nucleotides align to TRBD1. The CDR3 contains 16 residues. V shed 5 bases and J 4 bases; nucleotides not matched to a gene: 10. Germline-derived CDR1 and CDR2 are MDHEN and SYDVKM. In nucleotides, the CDR3 is TGTGCCAGCAGTCCTTCAGGGGGCGCTGCGAAAAACATTCAGTACTTC. Its protein is CASSPSGGAAKNIQYF.

This chain links TRBV7-6 with TRBJ2-1; 9 bases are a match to TRBD1. Germline V gene data show CDR1 as SGHVS and CDR2 as FNYEAQ. CDR3 length equals 16 residues. V dropped 5 bases and J dropped 9; count of bases not matched to a gene: 14. This chain's CDR3 is CASSHLPGQGVSEQFF. CDR3 sequence (DNA): TGTGCCAGCAGCCACCTTCCGGGACAGGGAGTGAGTGAGCAGTTCTTC.

J is TRBJ1-2 and V is TRBV5-6; D is possibly TRBD1 (6 bases). Trimming pared 4 bases from V and 2 bases from J, leaving 12 bases between. This CDR3 contains 14 residues. Germline V gives CDR1 SGHDT, CDR2 YYEEEE. Here the CDR3 DNA reads TGTGCCAGCAGCCAGCCCGGGACAAACTATGGCTACACCTTC. Translating it yields CASSQPGTNYGYTF.

V is TRBV10-3 and J is TRBJ1-3; TRBD1 agrees at 10 bases. J gave up 4 bases and V 2 bases, and 11 bases lay outside the gene matches. This CDR3 contains 18 residues. Looked up from germline, CDR1 is ENHRY and CDR2 is SYGVKD. This CDR3 reads CAISETLGQGMGGNTIYF. The CDR3 DNA follows: TGTGCCATCAGTGAGACCCTGGGACAGGGGATGGGAGGAAACACCATATATTTT.

V usage is TRBV30 and J usage is TRBJ2-1, with 7 bases aligning to TRBD2. CDR1 and CDR2 from the germline V gene are GTSNPN and SVGIG (reference sequence). The CDR3 loop spans 16 amino acids. Trimming at V came to 0 bases and at J to 7 bases, leaving 12 bases not matched to a gene. The CDR3 coding sequence is TGTGCCTGGAGTGTACTTTTAACTAGCGAAAAGAATGAGCAGTTCTTC. Translating it yields CAWSVLLTSEKNEQFF.

The rearrangement links TRBV6-5 to TRBJ2-7, with 11 bases matching TRBD1. Losses at the gene ends were 5 bases for V and 6 bases for J; bases not matched to a gene: 6. The CDR3 totals 14 residues. Germline lookup yields CDR1 MNHEY and CDR2 SVGAGI. CDR3: CASSLHGTGGEQYF. The CDR3 nucleotides are TGTGCCAGCAGTCTGCACGGGACAGGGGGCGAGCAGTACTTC.

The gene calls are TRBV10-2 and TRBJ2-2; TRBD2 agrees at 12 bases. Germline V gene sequence: CDR1 WSHSY, CDR2 SAAADI. This CDR3 region has 14 residues. The V segment lost 10 bases and the J segment 4 bases; nucleotides outside the gene matches: 4. The CDR3 DNA reads as TGCGCCACCTCTAGCGGGAGGGTCACCGGGGAGCTGTTTTTT. This sequence encodes CATSSGRVTGELFF.

The chain couples TRBV21-1 to TRBJ1-4. TRBV21-1 is described as a pseudogene. The CDR3 consists of 15 residues. CDR3 amino acids: CASSKLGDPRGKLFF. CDR3 sequence (DNA): TGTGCCAGCAGCAAATTGGGCGACCCCCGGGGAAAACTGTTTTTT.

The CDR3 DNA follows: TGTGCCAGTAGTATAGGCGGGGGAGTCTCCGGGGAGCTGTTTTTT. This encodes CASSIGGGVSGELFF. The gene calls are TRBV19 and TRBJ2-2, with 7 bases identical to TRBD2. V lost 1 base and J lost 6; bases outside the gene matches: 5. The CDR3 totals 15 residues. In germline, CDR1 is LNHDA, CDR2 SQIVND (reference sequence). The entire variable domain, with the rest obtained from reference TRBV19 and TRBJ2-2, is as follows: DGGITQSPKYLFRKEGQNVTLSCEQNLNHDAMYWYRQDPGQGLRLIYYSQIVNDFQKGDIAEGYSVSREKKESFPLTVTSAQKNPTAFYLCASSIGGGVSGELFFGEGSRLTVL.

The table lists this clone with a count of one. The chain employs TRBV5-6 and TRBJ2-5; D perhaps matches TRBD1 (5 bases). This CDR3 has 16 amino acids. Trimming stripped 0 bases from V and 4 bases from J, with 16 bases between. Germline lookup yields CDR1 SGHDT and CDR2 YYEEEE. CDR3 region: CASSLDFARAIETQYF. In nucleotides, the CDR3 is TGTGCCAGCAGCTTGGATTTTGCCAGGGCCATAGAGACCCAGTACTTC.

The rearrangement joins TRBV29-1 to TRBJ2-1; 7 bases map to TRBD2. The CDR3 is made up of 11 amino acids. Germline CDR1 and CDR2: SQVTM and ANQGSEA. The trim removed 4 bases at V and 7 bases at J, leaving 1 base unmatched. Written as DNA, the CDR3 is TGCAGCGTTGGTAGCGGGAATGAGCAGTTCTTC. It specifies CSVGSGNEQFF.

The chain carries TRBV6-6 and TRBJ1-4; unclear D gene. Trimming stripped 5 bases from V and 7 bases from J, with 23 bases between. The V gene's germline CDR1 is MNHNY and CDR2 SVGAGI (reference sequence). The CDR3 spans 17 residues. CDR3 nucleotides: TGTGCCAGCAGTCGTAACCCGCTTGGGAGGGCTGGTGAAAAACTGTTTTTT. Encoded protein: CASSRNPLGRAGEKLFF.

This chain uses TRBV28 with TRBJ1-2; possible D gene TRBD1, 5 bases. V was pared by 3 bases and J by 3 bases, with 17 bases between. This CDR3 is 16 amino acids long. In germline, CDR1 is MDHEN, CDR2 SYDVKM. CDR3 amino acids: CASSFGSGGSDYGYTF. CDR3 coding DNA: TGTGCCAGCAGTTTTGGGTCCGGGGGAAGCGACTATGGCTACACCTTC.